These 2 T cell receptor beta chains originate from one sample sequenced in a study of blood T cell repertoires in COVID-19. Libraries were prepared by immunoSEQ multiplex PCR; TCRdb keeps only in-frame clonotypes and omits some of them. The sample includes under 85,000 clones, around 88% seen only once; the top ten take approximately 14%. The sequencing sample was made of peripheral blood. These receptor sequences come from a man in his 70s with active or convalescent COVID-19.

V is TRBV7-3 and J is TRBJ2-5; 11 bases are shared with TRBD2. The germline V gene encodes CDR1 SGHTA and CDR2 FQGTGA. V lost 2 bases, J lost 2 bases, and 4 bases stayed unmatched. There are 16 residues in the CDR3. DNA of the CDR3: TGTGCCAGCAGCTTACTAGCGGGAGGCAGACAAGAGACCCAGTACTTC. It specifies CASSLLAGGRQETQYF.

The chain combines TRBV6-5 with TRBJ2-7, with 9 bases that match TRBD1. The germline V gene has CDR1 MNHEY and CDR2 SVGAGI. The V and J ends lost 4 bases and 2 bases, in that order; junction bases with no gene match: 6. The CDR3 is 15 amino acids. The CDR3 sequence is CASSFDRGATYEQYF. The CDR3 nucleotides are TGTGCCAGCAGTTTCGACAGGGGGGCAACCTACGAGCAGTACTTC.